Presented here are 16 T cell receptor beta chains from one specimen sequenced in a study of blood T cell repertoires in COVID-19. Some clones are missing from TCRdb's copy, which holds only in-frame ones; the method was immunoSEQ multiplex PCR. Found here are about 60,000 clones, 88% of them singletons; the top ten hold approximately 18%. The sequenced sample consisted of peripheral blood. The receptors were sampled from a woman of 80 years or more with active COVID-19.

The genes are TRBV5-4 and TRBJ2-3, with 9 bases aligning to TRBD2. After removal of 0 bases from V and 1 base from J, the junction contained 0 bases not matched to a gene. Germline CDR1 and CDR2: SGHNT and YYREEE (reference sequence). This CDR3 has 15 amino acids. CDR3 in amino acids: CASSLASGGTDTQYF. In DNA form, the CDR3 reads TGTGCCAGCAGCTTGGCTAGCGGGGGCACAGATACGCAGTATTTT.

The gene calls are TRBV19 and TRBJ1-1; 8 bases align to TRBD1. The CDR3 runs to 15 residues. Unmatched junction bases numbered 8, after V lost 6 bases and J lost 2 bases. Looked up from germline, CDR1 is LNHDA and CDR2 is SQIVND (reference sequence). Written as DNA, the CDR3 is TGTGCCAGTAGCACCAGGGGGCAGGAAAACACTGAAGCTTTCTTT. Protein product: CASSTRGQENTEAFF.

This clone was seen a single time. The chain is built from TRBV5-5 and TRBJ2-7, with TRBD2 as a possible D gene (6 bases). This CDR3 has 16 amino acids. Germline CDR1 SGHKS, CDR2 YYEKEE (reference sequence). The ends were cut back, 0 bases at V and 0 bases at J, with 13 bases in the middle. The CDR3 protein is CASSLGAQRASYEQYF. The CDR3 DNA is TGTGCCAGCAGCTTGGGGGCCCAGCGGGCCTCCTACGAGCAGTACTTC.

The rearrangement links TRBV15 to TRBJ1-1; TRBD1 agrees at 9 bases. Unmatched junction bases numbered 6, after V lost 3 bases and J lost 4 bases. The CDR3 is 15 residues long. In germline, CDR1 is LNHNV, CDR2 YYDKDF (reference sequence). CDR3 sequence reads: CATSRIGQGSTEAFF. The CDR3 nucleotides are TGTGCCACCAGCAGGATCGGACAGGGGAGCACTGAAGCTTTCTTT.

This sequence joins TRBV10-3 and TRBJ1-2, with a tentative D call TRBD1 (5 bases). CDR1 and CDR2 from the germline V gene are ENHRY and SYGVKD. The V end lost 2 bases, the J end lost 5 bases, and 12 bases lay between the germline ends. The CDR3 runs 14 residues. The CDR3 nucleotides are TGTGCCATCAGTGAGCCACAGGTCTCGTATGGCTACACCTTC. Translating gives CAISEPQVSYGYTF.

As to this clone: One end of the junction is discordant with germline, which a read error may explain. This rearrangement joins TRBV7-7 to TRBJ2-2, with 13 nucleotides matching TRBD2. In germline, CDR1 is SSHAT, CDR2 FNYEAQ (reference sequence). The CDR3 has 17 residues. This CDR3 reads CASSSRTSGGNTGELFF. The CDR3 region has the DNA TGTGCTAGCAGCTCACGGACTAGCGGGGGGAACACCGGGGAGCTGTTTTTT.

The V and J genes are TRBV5-6 and TRBJ1-6; 9 bases match TRBD1. The CDR3 has 14 residues. Trimming at V came to 8 bases and at J to 7 bases, leaving 7 bases not matched to a gene. CDR1 and CDR2 (germline): SGHDT, YYEEEE. The chain's CDR3 is CASIAGTGNSPLHF. The CDR3 DNA reads TGTGCCAGTATCGCCGGGACAGGGAATTCACCCCTCCACTTT.

The rearrangement links TRBV18 to TRBJ1-1; 11 bases are shared with TRBD1. V lost 0 bases, J lost 4 bases, and 4 bases stayed unmatched. CDR1 and CDR2 from the germline V gene are KGHSH and LQKENI. CDR3 length: 16 residues. The CDR3 nucleotides read TGTGCCAGCTCACCACCGGGGGACAGGGGGACCACTGAAGCTTTCTTT. Translated: CASSPPGDRGTTEAFF.

The chain links TRBV7-8 to TRBJ2-4; TRBD2 might be the D (6 bases). The CDR3 is 17 amino acids. V was cut by 0 bases and J by 7 bases, with 19 bases left in between. Germline V gives CDR1 SGHVS, CDR2 FQNEAQ. The CDR3 spells CASSLAYQTSPRNIQYF. The CDR3 region has the DNA TGTGCCAGCAGCTTAGCTTACCAGACTAGTCCCCGGAACATTCAGTACTTC.

This clone showed up just once. The chain uses TRBV2 and TRBJ1-6, with D unresolved. The germline gives CDR1 SNHLY, CDR2 FYNNEI. This CDR3 spans 13 amino acids. The ends were cut back, 4 bases at V and 8 bases at J, with 9 bases in the middle. The CDR3: CASSVGYDSPLHF. DNA for the CDR3: TGTGCCAGCAGTGTGGGCTACGATTCACCCCTCCACTTT.

The CDR3 region is CASSQAGRDTEAFF. CDR3 coding DNA: TGTGCCAGCTCACAGGCTGGCAGGGACACTGAAGCTTTCTTT. The chain has TRBV18 and TRBJ1-1; D may be TRBD1 (5 bases). The ends were cut back, 4 bases at V and 3 bases at J, with 12 bases in the middle. The CDR3 runs to 14 residues. The germline V gene encodes CDR1 KGHSH and CDR2 LQKENI.

This clone turned up a few times. The gene calls are TRBV18 and TRBJ2-2; D is undetermined. CDR1 and CDR2 (germline): KGHSH, LQKENI. Trimming pared 2 bases from V and 6 bases from J, leaving 13 bases between. The CDR3 is 15 residues long. In DNA form, the CDR3 reads TGTGCCAGCTCACCAAACGGTCTATCGGCCGGGGAGCTGTTTTTT. Translated, it gives CASSPNGLSAGELFF. The whole variable domain, remainder taken from reference TRBV18 and TRBJ2-2, is NAGVMQNPRHLVRRRGQEARLRCSPMKGHSHVYWYRQLPEEGLKFMVYLQKENIIDESGMPKERFSAEFPKEGPSILRIQQVVRGDSAAYFCASSPNGLSAGELFFGEGSRLTVL.

This chain uses TRBV24-1 with TRBJ2-6; D is possibly TRBD2 (5 bases). Trimming took 3 bases from V and 0 from J, leaving 14 bases between them. Germline CDR1 and CDR2: KGHDR and SFDVKD. CDR3 size: 18 residues. Written as DNA, the CDR3 is TGTGCCACCAGTGATCGACGGGGAGCTAGCTCTGGGGCCAACGTCCTGACTTTC. Amino acid sequence: CATSDRRGASSGANVLTF.

J is TRBJ2-5 and V is TRBV9, with TRBD2 matching 10 bases. Germline-derived CDR1 and CDR2 are SGDLS and YYNGEE. The V and J ends lost 3 bases and 5 bases, in that order; junction bases with no gene match: 4. The length of the CDR3 is 14 residues. CDR3 residues: CASSASGGRETQYF. The CDR3 DNA reads as TGTGCCAGCAGCGCTAGCGGGGGTCGCGAGACCCAGTACTTC.

This clone was picked up one time. This rearrangement joins TRBV18 to TRBJ2-5; TRBD2 agrees at 11 bases. V shed 5 bases, J shed 5 bases, and the junction held 7 bases outside the gene matches. Germline V gene data show CDR1 as KGHSH and CDR2 as LQKENI. The CDR3 sequence is 15 residues long. The CDR3 sequence: CASSSGLAGMETQYF. Here the CDR3 DNA reads TGTGCCAGCTCATCAGGACTAGCGGGTATGGAGACCCAGTACTTC. The variable domain in full, with the rest retrieved from reference TRBV18 and TRBJ2-5, is NAGVMQNPRHLVRRRGQEARLRCSPMKGHSHVYWYRQLPEEGLKFMVYLQKENIIDESGMPKERFSAEFPKEGPSILRIQQVVRGDSAAYFCASSSGLAGMETQYFGPGTRLLVL.

The chain links TRBV10-3 to TRBJ2-7; D gene uncertain. The V end lost 0 bases, the J end lost 8 bases, and 5 bases lay between the germline ends. The CDR3 length is 11 residues. CDR1 ENHRY and CDR2 SYGVKD come from the germline V gene. The CDR3 spells CAISESWQQYF. CDR3 bases: TGTGCCATCAGTGAGTCGTGGCAGCAGTACTTC.